These T cell receptor beta chains were read from a single sample in a study of blood T cell repertoires in COVID-19. Measured with immunoSEQ multiplex PCR; TCRdb has only the in-frame clones, and not every one. The repertoire holds roughly 230,000 clones, with roughly 85% as singletons. Sequenced sample: peripheral blood. These receptors were taken from a man aged 50-59 years with COVID-19, enrolled during active disease. Both conserved end residues are part of each CDR3. The D gene is left open where the match is weak. Clone size is not always given. Where it is, it says once, few, many or a class for expanded clones.

V gene,D gene,J gene,clone size,CDR3 DNA,CDR3 protein
TRBV5-5,TRBD1,TRBJ2-1,.,TGTGCCAGCAGCTTAAGGTTAGGACAGGCCTACAATGAGCAGTTCTTC,CASSLRLGQAYNEQFF
TRBV5-1,.,TRBJ2-2,once,TGCGCCAGCAGCGCCGCAGGTGTGGGCGGGGAGCTGTTTTTT,CASSAAGVGGELFF
TRBV5-6,.,TRBJ1-5,.,TGTGCCAGCAGCTTGAGAGGGGCCTGGAGGGCCCAGCATTTT,CASSLRGAWRAQHF
TRBV5-1,TRBD1,TRBJ2-1,once,TGCGCCAGCAGCTCGGACAGGGCCGGGGTGGGTGAGCAGTTCTTC,CASSSDRAGVGEQFF
TRBV4-1,TRBD2,TRBJ2-7,.,TGCGCCAGCAGCCAACAGGAGACTAGCGGGGGGCGCCGATACGAGCAGTACTTC,CASSQQETSGGRRYEQYF
TRBV30,.,TRBJ2-3,.,TGTGCCTGGAGTGTAAAGTGGGGGGAAAACACAGATACGCAGTATTTT,CAWSVKWGENTDTQYF
TRBV10-3,TRBD1,TRBJ2-7,few,TGTGCCATCAGTGCCGGGACAGGCTACTACGAGCAGTACTTC,CAISAGTGYYEQYF
TRBV9,TRBD2,TRBJ2-1,.,TGTGCCAGCAGCGTTGGGTCTAGCGGGGGGGCTCATGAGCAGTTCTTC,CASSVGSSGGAHEQFF
TRBV23-1,.,TRBJ1-5,few,TGCGCCAGCAGTCAATATATGGTCGGGGGGGACTATAGCAATCAGCCCCAGCATTTT,CASSQYMVGGDYSNQPQHF
TRBV7-8,.,TRBJ1-5,.,TGTGCCAGCAGCTTAGGGGCAGGGGCTCCCCAGCCCCAGCATTTT,CASSLGAGAPQPQHF
TRBV28,.,TRBJ1-6,.,TGTGCCAGCAGGGGGCGGGGGGCGTACTATGGCGATAATTCACCCCTCCACTTT,CASRGRGAYYGDNSPLHF
TRBV9,.,TRBJ1-2,.,TGTGCCAGCAGCGTAGATTATGAGGGCTTGGGTGGCTACACCTTC,CASSVDYEGLGGYTF
TRBV5-1,.,TRBJ1-4,.,TGCGCCAGCAGCTTGGCAGGGTCCTCTTCGAGTGAAAAACTGTTTTTT,CASSLAGSSSSEKLFF
TRBV10-3,.,TRBJ2-6,.,TGTGCCATCAGTGAGTTACAGGTGAACTCTGGGGCCAACGTCCTGACTTTC,CAISELQVNSGANVLTF
TRBV19,.,TRBJ2-7,many,TGTGCCAGTAAGGCAGGGGATCACGAGCAGTACTTC,CASKAGDHEQYF
TRBV28,.,TRBJ1-5,.,TGTGCCAGCAGAGCGAGCAATCAGCCCCAGCATTTT,CASRASNQPQHF
TRBV15,.,TRBJ1-1,.,TGTGCCACCAGCTACAGGGTGAACACTGAAGCTTTCTTT,CATSYRVNTEAFF
TRBV2,.,TRBJ2-3,.,TGTGCCAGCAGTGAATGGACTCTGCGCACAGATACGCAGTATTTT,CASSEWTLRTDTQYF
TRBV7-2,.,TRBJ2-2,few,TGTGCCAGCAGCCAACAGGGCACCGGGGAGCTGTTTTTT,CASSQQGTGELFF
TRBV7-2,.,TRBJ2-7,.,TGTGCCAGCAGCTTAGGGGGGGTCTACTACGAGCAGTACTTC,CASSLGGVYYEQYF
TRBV2,TRBD2,TRBJ2-7,.,TGTGCCAGCAGTCTGGCGGGGGGCTCCTACGAGCAGTACTTC,CASSLAGGSYEQYF
TRBV18,.,TRBJ2-1,.,TGTGCCAGCTCACAACTACCGGGGATCGATGAGCAGTTCTTC,CASSQLPGIDEQFF
TRBV5-1,.,TRBJ2-6,.,TGCGCTCGGGGAACTGGGGCCAACGTCCTGACTTTC,CARGTGANVLTF
TRBV6-5,.,TRBJ1-6,once,TGTGCCAGCAGTTTCACGGGGTTGTATAATTCACCCCTCCACTTT,CASSFTGLYNSPLHF
TRBV5-6,TRBD1,TRBJ1-2,.,TGTGCCAGCAGCTTAATGGGACAGGGGGCGATAGGCTACACCTTC,CASSLMGQGAIGYTF
TRBV18,.,TRBJ1-1,.,TGTGCCAGCTCACCACCGTCTGAGGATTGGAACACTGAAGCTTTCTTT,CASSPPSEDWNTEAFF
TRBV9,TRBD1,TRBJ2-7,once,TGTGCCAGCAGCGTAGACTGGGACAGTTACGAGCAGTACTTC,CASSVDWDSYEQYF
TRBV6-5,.,TRBJ1-1,.,TGTGCCAGCAGTTACTCGTTCAGAAACACTGAAGCTTTCTTT,CASSYSFRNTEAFF
TRBV5-1,.,TRBJ1-1,.,TGCGCCAGCAGCCTCGACAGGTCGGGAGCTTTCTTT,CASSLDRSGAFF
TRBV5-1,.,TRBJ1-1,.,TGCGCCAGCAGCTCAGACAGTACCTACGTGGCTGAAGCTTTCTTT,CASSSDSTYVAEAFF
TRBV27,.,TRBJ1-6,few,TGTGCCAGCAGGCGAAAAGCACAGAATAATTCACCCCTCCACTTT,CASRRKAQNNSPLHF